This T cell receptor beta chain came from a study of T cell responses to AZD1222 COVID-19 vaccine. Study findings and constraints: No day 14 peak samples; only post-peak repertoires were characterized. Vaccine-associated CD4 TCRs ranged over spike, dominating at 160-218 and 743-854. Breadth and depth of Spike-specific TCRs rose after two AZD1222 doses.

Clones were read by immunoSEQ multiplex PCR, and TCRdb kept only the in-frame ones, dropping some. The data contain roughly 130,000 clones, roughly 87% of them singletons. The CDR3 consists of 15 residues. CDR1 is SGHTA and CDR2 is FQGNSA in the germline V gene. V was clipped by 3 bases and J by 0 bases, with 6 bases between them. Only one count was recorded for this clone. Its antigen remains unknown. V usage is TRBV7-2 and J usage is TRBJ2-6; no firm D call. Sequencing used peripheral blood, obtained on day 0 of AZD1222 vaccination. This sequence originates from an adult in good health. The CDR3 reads CASSFGGSGANVLTF. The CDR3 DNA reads TGTGCCAGCAGCTTTGGCGGCTCTGGGGCCAACGTCCTGACTTTC.